This is a list of T cell receptor beta chains from one sample in a study of blood T cell repertoires in COVID-19. Sequenced by immunoSEQ multiplex PCR; TCRdb stores in-frame clones only, minus some. Of around 150,000 clones listed, 80% to 90% are singletons. The sample consisted of peripheral blood. These receptor sequences come from a man between 65 and 80 years old with acute or convalescent COVID-19. Both conserved end residues are part of each CDR3. Fields, in order: V gene, clone size, D gene, J gene, CDR3 DNA, CDR3 protein. A D gene is named only where the DNA matches it firmly. Clone size is not always given. Where it is, it says once, few, many or a class for expanded clones.

TRBV11-2	.	TRBD2	TRBJ2-1	TGTGCCAGCAGCTTAGCCGGACTAGCGAACAATGAGCAGTTCTTC	CASSLAGLANNEQFF
TRBV7-2	.	TRBD2	TRBJ2-7	TGTGCCAGCAGCGCGCGGGGGGGCGTTCCCTACGAGCAGTACTTC	CASSARGGVPYEQYF
TRBV30	.	TRBD2	TRBJ2-5	TGTGCCTGGAGTGACTGGGGACTAGCGGGAGCAGAGACCCAGTACTTC	CAWSDWGLAGAETQYF
TRBV6-4	.	.	TRBJ2-7	TGTGCCAGCGACGGACAGCGTCTTTCCTACGAGCAGTACTTC	CASDGQRLSYEQYF
TRBV6-6	.	TRBD1	TRBJ1-1	TGTGCCAGCAGTACCCCGGGACAGGAGTACACTGAAGCTTTCTTT	CASSTPGQEYTEAFF
TRBV3-1/TRBV3-2	.	.	TRBJ1-4	TGTGCCAGCAGCCAAGATGTGCGCCAGGGCAGTGAAAAACTGTTTTTT	CASSQDVRQGSEKLFF
TRBV7-9	.	.	TRBJ2-3	TGTGCCAGCAGCAGCCTTACTAGCACAGATACGCAGTATTTT	CASSSLTSTDTQYF
TRBV18	.	TRBD1	TRBJ2-3	TGTGCCAGCTCATCATGGACAGGGCAGGCAGATACGCAGTATTTT	CASSSWTGQADTQYF
TRBV6-4	.	TRBD1	TRBJ2-1	TGTGCCAGCAGTGCCTCCAGGGGGCTTGAGCAGTTCTTC	CASSASRGLEQFF
TRBV5-1	.	.	TRBJ2-3	TGCGCCAGCAGCTTGTCTCGGGACACCAGCACAGATACGCAGTATTTT	CASSLSRDTSTDTQYF
TRBV24-1	once	.	TRBJ1-2	TGTGCCACCAGTGATTCGCGGGCCCAGGCTTACTATGGCTACACCTTC	CATSDSRAQAYYGYTF
TRBV15	.	.	TRBJ1-2	TGTGCCACCAGCAGAGATTTTCAGGGTTATGGCTACACCTTC	CATSRDFQGYGYTF
TRBV18	.	.	TRBJ2-1	TGTGCCAGCTCACCACAGAGTGGGGGGTCTACCTACAATGAGCAGTTCTTC	CASSPQSGGSTYNEQFF
TRBV7-9	.	TRBD1	TRBJ2-5	TGTGCCAGCAGCTGGACAGGGGATTCAGAGACCCAGTACTTC	CASSWTGDSETQYF
TRBV4-1	.	TRBD2	TRBJ2-1	TGCGCCAGCAGCCAAGATGCGGGGACTAGCGGGGCCAATGAGCAGTTCTTC	CASSQDAGTSGANEQFF
TRBV6-2/TRBV6-3	.	.	TRBJ2-1	TGTGCCAGCAGTTACTCGAGCGGCGGACTCTACAATGAGCAGTTCTTC	CASSYSSGGLYNEQFF
TRBV19	.	.	TRBJ1-4	TGTGCCAGTACTCCTGGGGCTACGAGGGAAAAACTGTTTTTT	CASTPGATREKLFF
TRBV5-1	.	.	TRBJ1-1	TGCGCCAGCAGCTTGGTACGGGGGGGAGACACTGAAGCTTTCTTT	CASSLVRGGDTEAFF
TRBV5-5	.	.	TRBJ1-5	TGTGCCAGCAGCTTGGGGCCTAATCAGCCCCAGCATTTT	CASSLGPNQPQHF
TRBV11-3	.	.	TRBJ2-2	TGTGCCAGCAGTCGGGAGCTGAACACCGGGGAGCTGTTTTTT	CASSRELNTGELFF
TRBV10-3	.	TRBD1	TRBJ2-7	TGTGCCATCAGGGCGACAGGGGTTTACGAGCAGTACTTC	CAIRATGVYEQYF
TRBV7-4	.	TRBD1	TRBJ1-2	TGTGCCAGCAGCTCGGAACTCCGGGACAGGGTTCGTGGCTACACCTTC	CASSSELRDRVRGYTF
TRBV7-6	.	.	TRBJ2-7	TGTGCCAGCAGCTTAGCAGGGGGTTGGGACGAGCAGTACTTC	CASSLAGGWDEQYF
TRBV5-4	once	.	TRBJ2-6	TGTGCCAGCAGCTTAGACAGGAGGAAGGGGGCCAACGTCCTGACTTTC	CASSLDRRKGANVLTF
TRBV5-1	.	TRBD2	TRBJ2-1	TGCGCCAGCAGCTTGGAACTAGCGGGAGGACCAGATGAGCAGTTCTTC	CASSLELAGGPDEQFF
TRBV9	.	TRBD1	TRBJ1-2	TGTGCCAGCAGCGTAATCCGGGACAGGGGCTATGGCTACACCTTC	CASSVIRDRGYGYTF
TRBV29-1	.	.	TRBJ2-1	TGCAGCGTTGGAGACAATGAGCAGTTCTTC	CSVGDNEQFF
TRBV11-2	.	.	TRBJ1-1	TGTGCCAGCAGCTTTAGGGACTTTTGGAACACTGAAGCTTTCTTT	CASSFRDFWNTEAFF
TRBV7-9	.	TRBD2	TRBJ2-7	TGTGCCAGCAGCTTAGAGGCAGGACTAGCAACCTACGAGCAGTACTTC	CASSLEAGLATYEQYF
TRBV5-1	.	.	TRBJ1-3	TGCGCCAGCAGCTTGGGGGGCGGCAAGGGCTCTGGAAACACCATATATTTT	CASSLGGGKGSGNTIYF
TRBV13	.	TRBD1	TRBJ2-3	TGTGCCAGCAGCTACCGGACAGGGGGAACAGATACGCAGTATTTT	CASSYRTGGTDTQYF
TRBV3-1/TRBV3-2	.	.	TRBJ2-7	TGTGCCAGCAGCCGCCTTCGCCAGGGTCCCTACGAGCAGTACTTC	CASSRLRQGPYEQYF
TRBV7-9	once	TRBD2	TRBJ2-1	TGTGCCAGCAGGACTAGCGGGATTTTGGAGTTCTTC	CASRTSGILEFF
TRBV4-3	.	TRBD2	TRBJ2-3	TGCGCCAGCAGCCCGAGGACTAGCGGGAGGTCAGATACGCAGTATTTT	CASSPRTSGRSDTQYF
TRBV3-1/TRBV3-2	.	.	TRBJ1-5	TGTGCCAGCAGCCAAGACAGTGCCTTCAATCAGCCCCAGCATTTT	CASSQDSAFNQPQHF
TRBV5-1	.	.	TRBJ2-7	TGCGCCAGCAGCTCGGGGTCTTCCTACGAGCAGTACTTC	CASSSGSSYEQYF
TRBV6-2/TRBV6-3	.	.	TRBJ1-5	TGTGCCAGCAGTTACGAAGGACTACCTCGTCAGCCCCAGCATTTT	CASSYEGLPRQPQHF
TRBV18	.	TRBD1	TRBJ2-1	TGTGCCAGCTCATTGCGACAGGGCGAAAAGGAGCAGTTCTTC	CASSLRQGEKEQFF
TRBV7-3	.	TRBD2	TRBJ2-1	TGTGCCAGCAGCGGACTAGCGGGAGAGCTGGGTAGGGATGAGCAGTTCTTC	CASSGLAGELGRDEQFF
TRBV24-1	.	TRBD2	TRBJ2-3	TGTGCCACCAGTGACCCGGGACTAGCGGGGGGAAATACGCAGTATTTT	CATSDPGLAGGNTQYF
TRBV6-1	.	.	TRBJ1-2	TGTGCCAGCAGTGAAGAGGGGAACTATGGCTACACCTTC	CASSEEGNYGYTF
TRBV14	.	.	TRBJ2-1	TGTGCCAGCAGCCAAGATCAGGATGAGCAGTTCTTC	CASSQDQDEQFF
TRBV6-6	.	.	TRBJ1-5	TGTGCCAGCAGCCTCAATCAGCCCCAGCATTTT	CASSLNQPQHF
TRBV19	.	TRBD2	TRBJ2-7	TGTGCCAGTAAGCCGGGACTAGCGGGAGGACGATTAACCTACGAGCAGTACTTC	CASKPGLAGGRLTYEQYF
TRBV7-2	.	.	TRBJ1-2	TGTGCCAGCAGCTTAGGACAGGTCTTCTATGGCTACACCTTC	CASSLGQVFYGYTF
TRBV7-3	.	TRBD2	TRBJ2-7	TGTGCCAGCAGCTCAGCTAGCGGGAGTTACGAGCAGTACTTC	CASSSASGSYEQYF
TRBV10-3	.	.	TRBJ1-1	TGTGCCATCAGTGAAGGACAGCTAATCGCTGAAGCTTTCTTT	CAISEGQLIAEAFF
TRBV19	.	.	TRBJ1-5	TGTGCCAGTAGTATTCTCCAGGTCAATCAGCCCCAGCATTTT	CASSILQVNQPQHF
TRBV24-1	.	.	TRBJ2-1	TGTGCCACCAGTGATTTAGGGAGCTCCTACAATGAGCAGTTCTTC	CATSDLGSSYNEQFF
TRBV5-4	.	.	TRBJ1-1	TGTGCCAGCAGCTTAGGGGGAAACACTGAAGCTTTCTTT	CASSLGGNTEAFF
TRBV7-2	.	TRBD2	TRBJ2-3	TGTGCCAGCAGCCTCGGGGGGGACACAGATACGCAGTATTTT	CASSLGGDTDTQYF
TRBV6-4	.	.	TRBJ2-1	TGTGCCAGCAGTGACGAAGGAGGGGATGAGCAGTTCTTC	CASSDEGGDEQFF
TRBV6-6	.	TRBD2	TRBJ2-7	TGTGCCAGCAGTCGGACTAGCGGGAGCAACGAGCAGTACTTC	CASSRTSGSNEQYF
TRBV5-4	.	TRBD1	TRBJ2-7	TGTGCCAGCAGCTTGGGACAGGGGCGGAACGAGCAGTACTTC	CASSLGQGRNEQYF